These 30 T cell receptor beta chains came from one sample sequenced in a study of T cells in women clearing cervical HPV infection. Clones were sequenced by immunoSEQ multiplex PCR, and TCRdb holds only the in-frame ones, with some missing. Here the sample table reports tens of thousands of clones. Sequencing was carried out using blood buffy coat. Every receptor here comes from a woman aged 18 to 69 with a cervical HPV16 infection that either progressed to CIN3+ or cleared (not recorded which).

Worth noting for this clone: The same CDR3 also results from other DNA sequences found in this sample. CDR3 in amino acids: CASSLQRGGVETQYF. CDR3 bases read: TGTGCCAGCAGTCTGCAGCGGGGGGGCGTAGAGACC. The rearrangement joins TRBV6-2 or TRBV6-3 to TRBJ2-5, with 10 bases lining up with TRBD2. The read terminates 3 residues before the CDR3 end, so the remaining end is supplied by the germline J gene. V shed 5 bases, J shed 4 bases, and the junction held 7 bases outside the gene matches. The CDR3 is 15 amino acids. In germline, CDR1 is MNHEY, CDR2 SVGEGT.

For this clone: The CDR3 is cut off 3 residues early in the read; its end comes from the germline J gene. The chain joins TRBV10-3 to TRBJ1-1; a weak D match, TRBD1 (6 bases). V was trimmed by 2 bases and J by 5 bases, leaving 18 bases between them. CDR1 is ENHRY, CDR2 SYGVKD, per germline. The CDR3 has 16 residues. Here the CDR3 reads CAISEGGQGSRTEAFF. Incomplete CDR3 DNA: TGTGCCATCAGTGAGGGGGGTCAGGGGAGCAGGACTGAA.

With regard to this clone: Read sequence stops 3 residues before the CDR3 end, and the germline J gene provides the missing end. This chain joins TRBV20-1 and TRBJ1-5; D is undetermined. The CDR3 runs to 14 residues. Per the germline V gene, CDR1 is DFQATT and CDR2 is SNEGSKA (reference sequence). V dropped 0 bases and J dropped 5 bases, with 11 bases sitting between them. CDR3 protein: CSARDGLEDQPQHF. The covered CDR3 bases are TGCAGTGCTAGAGATGGCCTCGAGGATCAGCCC.

Worth noting for this clone: The read terminates 3 residues before the CDR3 end, so the remaining end is supplied by the germline J gene. This chain connects TRBV5-1 to TRBJ1-1, with a tentative D call TRBD1 (6 bases). This CDR3 has 16 amino acids. V gave up 1 base and J gave up 2 bases, with 15 bases separating them. Germline V lookup: CDR1 SGHRS, CDR2 YFSETQ. CDR3 residues: CASSLLTQGLNTEAFF. Incomplete CDR3 DNA: TGCGCCAGCAGCTTGTTGACTCAGGGGCTAAACACTGAA.

A note on this clone: The CDR3 extends 3 residues past the end of the read, so its final part is completed from the germline J gene. The V gene is TRBV7-9, the J gene TRBJ1-6; D call uncertain. CDR1 is SEHNR, CDR2 FQNEAQ, per germline (reference sequence). V was clipped by 1 base and J by 7 bases, with 11 bases between them. CDR3 length: 15 residues. Here the CDR3 reads CASSLGAGENSPLHF. Incomplete CDR3 DNA: TGTGCCAGCAGCTTAGGGGCCGGAGAAAATTCACCC.

In regard to this clone: The read terminates 3 residues before the CDR3 end, so the remaining end is supplied by the germline J gene. The rearrangement uses TRBV19 and TRBJ1-4; D unresolved. The V gene's germline CDR1 is LNHDA and CDR2 SQIVND (reference sequence). This CDR3 comprises 15 residues. V lost 6 bases and J 7 bases, leaving 18 bases between the germline ends. CDR3 region: CASSSLGVGSEKLFF. The covered CDR3 bases are TGTGCCAGTAGCTCCCTCGGGGTCGGTAGTGAAAAA.

About this clone: The CDR3 end lies 3 residues beyond the end of the read and is filled in from the germline J gene. J is TRBJ2-5 and V is TRBV5-1; 10 nucleotides align to TRBD2. This CDR3 has 16 amino acids. V shed 3 bases and J 2 bases; nucleotides not matched to a gene: 7. CDR1 and CDR2 from the germline V gene are SGHRS and YFSETQ. The CDR3 region is CASSSPGLAYQETQYF. The covered CDR3 bases are TGCGCCAGCAGCTCACCGGGACTAGCGTATCAAGAGACC.

Comments on this clone: Read data end 3 residues before the CDR3 end; the end is taken from the germline J gene. V is TRBV19 and J is TRBJ1-5; 9 bases map to TRBD1. CDR1 is LNHDA, CDR2 SQIVND, per germline (reference sequence). This CDR3 has 17 residues. V trimming: 0 bases; J trimming: 9 bases; junction bases outside the gene matches: 12. The CDR3 protein is CASSIEEGTGTIRPQHF. Partial CDR3 DNA: TGTGCCAGTAGTATAGAGGAGGGGACAGGGACAATCAGGCCC.

On this clone: The read terminates 3 residues before the CDR3 end, so the remaining end is supplied by the germline J gene. V and J are TRBV6-1 and TRBJ1-5, with 12 bases that match TRBD1. Looked up from germline, CDR1 is MNHNS and CDR2 is SASEGT. The CDR3 sequence is 16 residues long. Losses at the gene ends were 2 bases for V and 7 bases for J; bases not matched to a gene: 6. CDR3 residues: CASSEPGQGARQPQHF. Partial CDR3 DNA: TGTGCCAGCAGTGAACCGGGACAGGGGGCCAGGCAGCCC.

On this clone itself: Mismatch with germline at one junction end may stem from a read error. The read ends 3 residues before the CDR3 terminus; that terminus is restored from the germline J gene. Other DNA sequences in this sample translate to the same CDR3. The gene calls are TRBV5-6 and TRBJ1-3; 8 bases agree with TRBD1. This CDR3 contains 15 residues. Germline-derived CDR1 and CDR2 are SGHDT and YYEEEE. The CDR3 spells CASSVQGVAGNTIYF. The covered CDR3 bases are TGTGCCAGCAGCGTACAGGGGGTGGCAGGAAACACA.

For this clone: The CDR3 end falls 3 residues outside the read, so it is completed with the germline J gene. V and J are TRBV2 and TRBJ2-2, with 7 bases aligning to TRBD1. Germline assignment: CDR1 SNHLY and CDR2 FYNNEI. The CDR3 length is 13 residues. Germline trimming cut 8 bases from V and 6 bases from J; bases unmatched to any gene: 6. This chain's CDR3 is CASRRGTAGELFF. The sequenced part of the CDR3 DNA is TGTGCCAGCCGCAGGGGGACGGCCGGGGAG.

About this clone itself: The read ends 3 residues shy of where the CDR3 ends; the end is completed using the germline J gene. This chain links TRBV19 with TRBJ1-1; D is uncertain. The CDR3 loop spans 13 amino acids. Looked up from germline, CDR1 is LNHDA and CDR2 is SQIVND (reference sequence). Trimming took off 5 bases at V and 1 base at J, with 8 bases between the two ends. The part of the CDR3 DNA that was read is TGTGCCAGTAGTCCAGGTACGAACACTGAA. It yields the protein CASSPGTNTE. The whole CDR3 sequence reads CASSPGTNTEAFF.

For this clone: The read finishes 3 residues shy of the CDR3 end, and the germline J gene is used to complete it. The chain uses TRBV6-1 and TRBJ1-4; unclear D gene. This CDR3 is 14 amino acids long. CDR1 MNHNS and CDR2 SASEGT come from the germline V gene. V was trimmed by 1 base and J by 2 bases, leaving 5 bases between them. The CDR3 sequence is CASSEVGTNEKLFF. CDR3 DNA, as far as it was read: TGTGCCAGCAGTGAAGTGGGCACTAATGAAAAA.

The chain's CDR3 is CAGGQVEWETQYF. Incomplete CDR3 DNA: TGTGCCGGCGGACAGGTTGAGTGGGAGACC. This chain joins TRBV2 and TRBJ2-5, with TRBD1 identical over 7 bases. The DNA ends 3 residues before the CDR3 does, and the rest of the CDR3 is filled in from the germline J gene. Trimming took 11 bases from V and 5 from J; bases not matched to a gene: 11. This CDR3 is built from 13 residues. Germline V CDR1 and CDR2: SNHLY, FYNNEI.

As to this clone: The read ends 3 residues early relative to the CDR3; the germline J gene fills the gap. The chain recombines TRBV19 with TRBJ1-2, with no clear D. The CDR3 length is 11 residues. With 9 bases removed from V and 3 bases from J, the gap between germline ends came to 8 bases. Germline CDR1 is LNHDA and CDR2 is SQIVND (reference sequence). CDR3 amino acids: CASLRDYGYTF. Incomplete CDR3 DNA: TGTGCCAGCTTGCGGGACTATGGC.

The CDR3 DNA, read in part, is TGCAGCGGTGGGACAGGGGGCTTCACCGGGGAG. It translates to CSGGTGGFTGE. The whole CDR3 sequence is CSGGTGGFTGELFF. The chain carries TRBV29-1 and TRBJ2-2; TRBD1 matches 12 bases. With the read ending 3 residues before the CDR3 end, the germline J gene is used to fill in that end. This CDR3 is built from 14 residues. Germline V CDR1 and CDR2: SQVTM, ANQGSEA. Trimming removed 7 bases from V and 4 bases from J; junction bases left unmatched: 4.

Of note for this clone: The read comes to an end 3 residues before the CDR3 does, leaving the germline J gene to fill in the end. Other nucleotide sequences in the sample specify the same CDR3. The J gene is TRBJ2-3, the V gene TRBV19, with TRBD2 identical over 14 bases. CDR1 and CDR2 (germline): LNHDA, SQIVND (reference sequence). The V and J ends lost 6 bases and 2 bases, in that order; junction bases with no gene match: 7. There are 17 residues in the CDR3. The CDR3 loop reads CASRGTSGGTPTDTQYF. Partial CDR3 DNA: TGTGCCAGTAGAGGGACTAGCGGGGGTACCCCCACAGATACG.

Points on this clone: The DNA ends 3 residues before the CDR3 does, and the rest of the CDR3 is filled in from the germline J gene. V usage is TRBV19 and J usage is TRBJ2-5; D remains ambiguous. CDR3 size: 14 residues. The V end was cut by 3 bases, the J end by 5 bases, with 13 bases between. Germline-derived CDR1 and CDR2 are LNHDA and SQIVND (reference sequence). CDR3 bases read: TGTGCCAGTAGTATTCGGAGTTACGGGGAGACC. The encoded protein is CASSIRSYGET. The whole CDR3 protein reads CASSIRSYGETQYF. The entire variable domain, with the rest obtained from reference TRBV19 and TRBJ2-5, is as follows: DGGITQSPKYLFRKEGQNVTLSCEQNLNHDAMYWYRQDPGQGLRLIYYSQIVNDFQKGDIAEGYSVSREKKESFPLTVTSAQKNPTAFYLCASSIRSYGETQYFGPGTRLLVL.

In regard to this clone: The read comes to an end 3 residues before the CDR3 does, leaving the germline J gene to fill in the end. The chain has TRBV7-2 and TRBJ2-1; a weak D match, TRBD1 (6 bases). Germline CDR1 reads SGHTA; CDR2 reads FQGNSA. This CDR3 has 13 amino acids. Trimming pared 2 bases from V and 7 bases from J, leaving 9 bases between. The CDR3 sequence: CASSLQGLNEQFF. Incomplete CDR3 DNA: TGTGCCAGCAGCTTACAGGGGTTAAATGAG.

Regarding this clone: The CDR3 end falls 3 residues outside the read, so it is completed with the germline J gene. This chain uses TRBV19 with TRBJ2-4; D possibly corresponds to TRBD1 (6 bases). CDR1 is LNHDA, CDR2 SQIVND, per germline (reference sequence). The CDR3 spans 14 residues. The part of the CDR3 DNA that was read is TGTGCCAGTAGTGGTGACAGGTTTAACTATGGT. The encoded protein is CASSGDRFNYG. The complete CDR3 sequence is CASSGDRFNYGQYF.

The DNA read from the CDR3 is TGTGCCAGCAGCTCGGGACTAGCGGGAGGAGGGAATGAG. This sequence encodes CASSSGLAGGGNE. In full, the CDR3 is CASSSGLAGGGNEQFF. The V gene is TRBV7-3, the J gene TRBJ2-1; TRBD2 matches 15 bases. The sequence runs out 3 residues before the end of the CDR3; the remainder is reconstructed from the germline J gene. Germline lookup yields CDR1 SGHTA and CDR2 FQGTGA. V dropped 4 bases and J dropped 7; count of bases not matched to a gene: 5. The CDR3 runs 16 residues. Full variable domain (outside the CDR3, taken from reference TRBV7-3 and TRBJ2-1): GAGVSQTPSNKVTEKGKYVELRCDPISGHTALYWYRQSLGQGPEFLIYFQGTGAADDSGLPNDRFFAVRPEGSVSTLKIQRTERGDSAVYLCASSSGLAGGGNEQFFGPGTRLTVL.

Notes on this clone: The read stops 3 residues short of the end of the CDR3; the missing end is completed from the germline J gene. The chain links TRBV10-3 to TRBJ1-3; D is possibly TRBD1 (6 bases). From germline, CDR1 is ENHRY and CDR2 SYGVKD. This CDR3 is built from 17 residues. The germline V and J ends were trimmed by 0 bases and 4 bases, with 16 bases remaining between them. The CDR3 DNA, read in part, is TGTGCCATCAGTGAGTCCCCGTTTCGACAGGCCGGAAACACC. This sequence encodes CAISESPFRQAGNT. The complete CDR3 sequence is CAISESPFRQAGNTIYF.

Regarding this clone: The missing CDR3 end, 3 residues past where the read stops, is filled in from the germline J gene. The rearrangement joins TRBV11-1 to TRBJ2-5; 7 bases map to TRBD2. CDR1 is SGHAT, CDR2 FQDESV, per germline (reference sequence). CDR3 length equals 15 residues. With V trimmed by 3 bases and J by 4 bases, 8 bases remained unmatched. The CDR3 is CASSFAGEGGETQYF. Partial CDR3 DNA: TGTGCCAGCAGCTTTGCGGGAGAAGGAGGAGAGACC.

Concerning this clone: The observed sequence ends 3 residues before the CDR3 terminus, with the missing tail filled in from the germline J gene. This chain links TRBV2 with TRBJ2-3; D is possibly TRBD1 (5 bases). The length of the CDR3 is 14 residues. The V gene's germline CDR1 is SNHLY and CDR2 FYNNEI. CDR3 protein: CAAVIQENEETQYF. CDR3 DNA (partial): TGTGCCGCCGTGATACAGGAGAATGAAGAGACG.

In regard to this clone: The read ends 3 residues shy of where the CDR3 ends; the end is completed using the germline J gene. The rearrangement joins TRBV7-3 to TRBJ2-1; the D gene is possibly TRBD2 (5 bases). Germline loops: CDR1 SGHTA, CDR2 FQGTGA. The CDR3 covers 16 residues. Deletions cut 5 bases from V and 0 bases from J, with 14 bases between. The CDR3 reads CASSRHGVSSYNEQFF. CDR3 bases read: TGTGCCAGCAGCAGACACGGGGTCAGCTCCTACAATGAG. The variable domain in full, completed from reference TRBV7-3 and TRBJ2-1, reads GAGVSQTPSNKVTEKGKYVELRCDPISGHTALYWYRQSLGQGPEFLIYFQGTGAADDSGLPNDRFFAVRPEGSVSTLKIQRTERGDSAVYLCASSRHGVSSYNEQFFGPGTRLTVL.

Concerning this clone itself: The CDR3 end is not reached by the read, which stops 3 residues before it; the germline J gene fills it in. The chain uses TRBV18 and TRBJ1-2, with 10 nucleotides matching TRBD1. The germline gives CDR1 KGHSH, CDR2 LQKENI. The CDR3 is made up of 14 amino acids. The sequenced CDR3 bases are TGTGCCAGCACTACCGGGACAGGGGACTACGAC. It codes for CASTTGTGDYD. The entire CDR3 sequence reads CASTTGTGDYDYTF. The whole variable domain, remainder taken from reference TRBV18 and TRBJ1-2, is NAGVMQNPRHLVRRRGQEARLRCSPMKGHSHVYWYRQLPEEGLKFMVYLQKENIIDESGMPKERFSAEFPKEGPSILRIQQVVRGDSAAYFCASTTGTGDYDYTFGSGTRLTVV.

Comment on this clone: The read comes to an end 3 residues before the CDR3 does, leaving the germline J gene to fill in the end. The chain has TRBV27 and TRBJ2-2; 11 bases align to TRBD2. CDR3 length: 17 amino acids. Germline lookup yields CDR1 MNHEY and CDR2 SMNVEV (reference sequence). The V and J ends lost 5 bases and 6 bases, in that order; junction bases with no gene match: 11. The CDR3 bases that were read are TGTGCCAGCAGTCCCAGGACTAGCGGGTATCATTCCGGGGAG. Its translation: CASSPRTSGYHSGE. The complete CDR3 sequence is CASSPRTSGYHSGELFF.

To note about this clone: The read is 3 residues too short to cover the CDR3 end, so that end is filled in from the germline J gene. The J gene is TRBJ2-3, the V gene TRBV7-2; 13 bases map to TRBD2. With V trimmed by 5 bases and J by 7 bases, 6 bases remained unmatched. This CDR3 spans 15 amino acids. CDR1 and CDR2 (germline): SGHTA, FQGNSA. CDR3 bases read: TGTGCCAGCAGCGCGGGACTAGCGGGGATAAATACG. Protein sequence: CASSAGLAGINT. The full CDR3 reads CASSAGLAGINTQYF.

To note about this clone: The observed sequence ends 3 residues before the CDR3 terminus, with the missing tail filled in from the germline J gene. The chain has TRBV20-1 and TRBJ1-2, with TRBD1 identical over 8 bases. The germline CDR1 and CDR2 sequences are DFQATT and SNEGSKA (reference sequence). J gave up 7 bases and V 1 base, and 5 bases lay outside the gene matches. The CDR3 runs 13 residues. The CDR3 here is CSARVQGESGYTF. The CDR3 bases that were read are TGCAGTGCTAGAGTACAGGGGGAAAGTGGC.

Regarding this clone: With the read ending 3 residues before the CDR3 end, the germline J gene is used to fill in that end. The rearrangement uses TRBV19 and TRBJ1-1; the match to TRBD1 covers 11 bases. Germline V gene data show CDR1 as LNHDA and CDR2 as SQIVND (reference sequence). With 3 bases clipped from V and 5 bases from J, the junction kept 8 bases outside the gene matches. The CDR3 totals 16 residues. The CDR3 region is CASSIWDRGYGTEAFF. CDR3 DNA (partial): TGTGCCAGTAGTATTTGGGACAGGGGGTACGGGACTGAA.